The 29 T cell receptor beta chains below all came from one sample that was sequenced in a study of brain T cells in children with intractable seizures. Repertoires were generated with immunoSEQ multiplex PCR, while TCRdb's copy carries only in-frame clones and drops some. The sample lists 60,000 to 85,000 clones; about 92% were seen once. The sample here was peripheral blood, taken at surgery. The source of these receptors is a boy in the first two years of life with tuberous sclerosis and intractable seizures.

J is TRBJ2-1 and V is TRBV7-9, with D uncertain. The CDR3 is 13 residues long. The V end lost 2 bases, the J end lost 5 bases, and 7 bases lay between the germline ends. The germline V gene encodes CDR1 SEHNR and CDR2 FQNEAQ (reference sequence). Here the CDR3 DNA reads TGTGCCAGCAGCTTAAACGCGGACAATGAGCAGTTCTTC. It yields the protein CASSLNADNEQFF.

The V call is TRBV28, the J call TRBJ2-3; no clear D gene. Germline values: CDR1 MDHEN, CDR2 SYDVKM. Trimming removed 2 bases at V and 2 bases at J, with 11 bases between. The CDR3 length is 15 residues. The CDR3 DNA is TGTGCCAGCAGTTTAAGAGGACGGCACACAGATACGCAGTATTTT. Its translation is CASSLRGRHTDTQYF.

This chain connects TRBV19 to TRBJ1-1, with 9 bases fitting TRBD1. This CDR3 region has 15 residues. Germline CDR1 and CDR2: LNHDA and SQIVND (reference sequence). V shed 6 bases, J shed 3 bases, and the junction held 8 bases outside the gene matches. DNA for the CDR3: TGTGCCAGTAGGGGACAGGGAATGGGACACACTGAAGCTTTCTTT. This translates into CASRGQGMGHTEAFF.

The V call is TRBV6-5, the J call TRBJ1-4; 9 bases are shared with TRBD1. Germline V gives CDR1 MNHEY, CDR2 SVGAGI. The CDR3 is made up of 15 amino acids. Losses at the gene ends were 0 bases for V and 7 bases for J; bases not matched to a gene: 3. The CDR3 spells CASSYSTGGIEKLFF. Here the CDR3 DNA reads TGTGCCAGCAGTTACTCGACAGGGGGGATTGAAAAACTGTTTTTT.

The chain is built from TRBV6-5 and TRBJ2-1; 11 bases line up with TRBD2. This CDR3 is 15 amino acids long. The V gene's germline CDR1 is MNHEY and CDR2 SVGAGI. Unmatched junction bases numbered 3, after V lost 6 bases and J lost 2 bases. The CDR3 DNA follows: TGTGCCAGCAGCCTAGCGGGAGGAGCCTACAATGAGCAGTTCTTC. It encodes CASSLAGGAYNEQFF.

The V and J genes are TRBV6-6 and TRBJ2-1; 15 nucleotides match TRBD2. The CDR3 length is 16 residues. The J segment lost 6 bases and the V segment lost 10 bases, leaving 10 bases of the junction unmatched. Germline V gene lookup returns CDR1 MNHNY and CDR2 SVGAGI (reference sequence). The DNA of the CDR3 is TGTGCCATTCGGACTAGCGGGAGGGCTTCGATCAATGAGCAGTTCTTC. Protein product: CAIRTSGRASINEQFF.

The CDR3 DNA reads TGCGCCAGCAGTCCTCTCCCCTTGAATTTCAGGGGTTCCTACGAGCAGTACTTC. As protein: CASSPLPLNFRGSYEQYF. The V gene is TRBV5-1, the J gene TRBJ2-7; TRBD1 might be the D (6 bases). The CDR3 runs to 18 residues. CDR1 and CDR2 (germline): SGHRS, YFSETQ. V lost 5 bases to trimming and J lost 1 base, with 25 bases between them. The whole variable domain, filled in from reference TRBV5-1 and TRBJ2-7, reads KAGVTQTPRYLIKTRGQQVTLSCSPISGHRSVSWYQQTPGQGLQFLFEYFSETQRNKGNFPGRFSGRQFSNSRSEMNVSTLELGDSALYLCASSPLPLNFRGSYEQYFGPGTRLTVT.

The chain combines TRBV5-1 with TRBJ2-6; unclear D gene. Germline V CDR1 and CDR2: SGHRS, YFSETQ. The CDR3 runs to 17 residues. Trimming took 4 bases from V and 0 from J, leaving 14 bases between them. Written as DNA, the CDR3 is TGCGCCAGCAGCATCCGGGCTCCCTCCTCTGGGGCCAACGTCCTGACTTTC. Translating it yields CASSIRAPSSGANVLTF.

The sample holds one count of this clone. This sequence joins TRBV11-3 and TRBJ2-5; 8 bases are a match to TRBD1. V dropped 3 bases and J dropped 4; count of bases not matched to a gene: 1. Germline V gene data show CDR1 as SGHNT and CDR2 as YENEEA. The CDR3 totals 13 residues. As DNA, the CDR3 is TGTGCCAGCAGCTTCCAGGGGGCAGAGACCCAGTACTTC. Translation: CASSFQGAETQYF.

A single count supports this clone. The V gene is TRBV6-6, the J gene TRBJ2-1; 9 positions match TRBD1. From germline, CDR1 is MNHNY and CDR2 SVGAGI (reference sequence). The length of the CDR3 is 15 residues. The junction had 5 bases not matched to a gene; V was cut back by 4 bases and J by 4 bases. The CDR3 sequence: CASSSGQGWYNEQFF. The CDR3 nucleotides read TGTGCCAGCAGTTCAGGACAGGGGTGGTACAATGAGCAGTTCTTC.

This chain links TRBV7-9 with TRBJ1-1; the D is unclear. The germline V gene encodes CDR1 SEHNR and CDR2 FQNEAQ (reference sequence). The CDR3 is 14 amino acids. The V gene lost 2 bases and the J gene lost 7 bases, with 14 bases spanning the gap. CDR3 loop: CASSLKDRSSEAFF. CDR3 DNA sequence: TGTGCCAGCAGCTTAAAGGATAGGAGTAGTGAAGCTTTCTTT.

The CDR3 reads CAWSGGPFYEQYF. The CDR3 coding sequence is TGTGCCTGGAGCGGGGGACCCTTCTACGAGCAGTACTTC. This sequence joins TRBV30 and TRBJ2-7; possibly TRBD2 for D (6 bases). The CDR3 extends over 13 amino acids. From germline, CDR1 is GTSNPN and CDR2 SVGIG (reference sequence). With 3 bases removed from V and 3 bases from J, the gap between germline ends came to 12 bases.

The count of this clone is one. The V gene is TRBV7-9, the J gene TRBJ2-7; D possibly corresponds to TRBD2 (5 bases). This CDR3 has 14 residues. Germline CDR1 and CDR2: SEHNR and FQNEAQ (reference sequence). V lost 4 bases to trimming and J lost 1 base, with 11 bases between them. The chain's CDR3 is CASSYTSFSYEQYF. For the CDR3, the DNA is TGTGCCAGCAGCTATACTAGTTTTTCCTACGAGCAGTACTTC.

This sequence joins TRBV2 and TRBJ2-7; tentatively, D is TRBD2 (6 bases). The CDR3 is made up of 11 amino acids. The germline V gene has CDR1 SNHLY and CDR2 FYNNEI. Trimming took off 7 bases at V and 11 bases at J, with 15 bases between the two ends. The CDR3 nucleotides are TGTGCCAGCACTGCCCGGGGGATAAAGTACTTC. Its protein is CASTARGIKYF.

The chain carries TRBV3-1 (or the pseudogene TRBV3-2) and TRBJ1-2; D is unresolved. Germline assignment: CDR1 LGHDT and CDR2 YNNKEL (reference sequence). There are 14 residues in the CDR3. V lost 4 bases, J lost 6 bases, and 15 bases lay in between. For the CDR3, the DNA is TGTGCCAGCAGCCGGGCTGAGGGTTCGAATGGCTACACCTTC. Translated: CASSRAEGSNGYTF.

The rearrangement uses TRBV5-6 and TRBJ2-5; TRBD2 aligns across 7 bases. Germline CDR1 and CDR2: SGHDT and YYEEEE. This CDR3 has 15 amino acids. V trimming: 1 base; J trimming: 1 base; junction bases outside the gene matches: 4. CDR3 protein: CASSLLAELQETQYF. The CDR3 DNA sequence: TGTGCCAGCAGCTTGCTAGCGGAGCTCCAAGAGACCCAGTACTTC.

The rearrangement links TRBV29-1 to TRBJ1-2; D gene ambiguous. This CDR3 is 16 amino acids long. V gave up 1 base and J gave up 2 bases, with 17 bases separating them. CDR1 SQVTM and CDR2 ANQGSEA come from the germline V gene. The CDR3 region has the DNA TGCAGCGTTGAAGCTCTAAATGTCGGCAAAAACTATGGCTACACCTTC. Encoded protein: CSVEALNVGKNYGYTF. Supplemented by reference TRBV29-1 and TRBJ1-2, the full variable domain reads SAVISQKPSRDICQRGTSLTIQCQVDSQVTMMFWYRQQPGQSLTLIATANQGSEATYESGFVIDKFPISRPNLTFSTLTVSNMSPEDSSIYLCSVEALNVGKNYGYTFGSGTRLTVV.

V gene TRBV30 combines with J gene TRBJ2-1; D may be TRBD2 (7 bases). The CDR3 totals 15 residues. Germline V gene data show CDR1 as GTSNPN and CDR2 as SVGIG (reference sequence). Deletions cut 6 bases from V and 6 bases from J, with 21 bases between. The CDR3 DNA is TGTGCCTGTCAGGGGTGGACTAGGGTTTCCAATGAGCAGTTCTTC. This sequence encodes CACQGWTRVSNEQFF.

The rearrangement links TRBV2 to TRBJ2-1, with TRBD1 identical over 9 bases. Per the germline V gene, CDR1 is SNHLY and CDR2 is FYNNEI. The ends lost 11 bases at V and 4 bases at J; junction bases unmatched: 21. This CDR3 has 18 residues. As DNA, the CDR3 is TGTGCCGCGTCAGGACAGGGGACCGTCGGGGGGATGTACAATGAGCAGTTCTTC. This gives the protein CAASGQGTVGGMYNEQFF. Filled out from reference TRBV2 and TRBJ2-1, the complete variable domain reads EPEVTQTPSHQVTQMGQEVILRCVPISNHLYFYWYRQILGQKVEFLVSFYNNEISEKSEIFDDQFSVERPDGSNFTLKIRSTKLEDSAMYFCAASGQGTVGGMYNEQFFGPGTRLTVL.

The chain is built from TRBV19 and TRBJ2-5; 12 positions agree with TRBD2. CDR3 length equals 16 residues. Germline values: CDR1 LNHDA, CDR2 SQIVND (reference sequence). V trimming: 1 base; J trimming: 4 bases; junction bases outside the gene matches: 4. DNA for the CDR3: TGTGCCAGTAGTATAGGAAGACTAGCGGGAGCAGAGACCCAGTACTTC. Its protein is CASSIGRLAGAETQYF.

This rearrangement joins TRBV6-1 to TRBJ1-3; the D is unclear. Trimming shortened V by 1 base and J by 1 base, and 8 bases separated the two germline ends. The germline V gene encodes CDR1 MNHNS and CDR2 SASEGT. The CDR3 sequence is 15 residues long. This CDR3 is CASSEGRISGNTIYF. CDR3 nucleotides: TGTGCCAGCAGTGAAGGACGGATTTCTGGAAACACCATATATTTT.

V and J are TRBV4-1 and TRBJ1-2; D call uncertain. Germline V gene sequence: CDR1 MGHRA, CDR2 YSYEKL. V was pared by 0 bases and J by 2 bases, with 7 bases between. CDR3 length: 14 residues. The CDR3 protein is CASSQDGANYGYTF. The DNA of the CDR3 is TGCGCCAGCAGCCAAGACGGAGCAAACTATGGCTACACCTTC.

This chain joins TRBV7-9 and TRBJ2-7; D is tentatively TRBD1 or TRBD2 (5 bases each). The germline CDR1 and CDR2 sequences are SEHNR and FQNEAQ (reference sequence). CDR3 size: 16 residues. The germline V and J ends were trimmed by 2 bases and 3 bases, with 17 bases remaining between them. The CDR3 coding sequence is TGTGCCAGCAGCTTAATGAGGGACCCCGACGGCTACGAGCAGTACTTC. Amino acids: CASSLMRDPDGYEQYF.

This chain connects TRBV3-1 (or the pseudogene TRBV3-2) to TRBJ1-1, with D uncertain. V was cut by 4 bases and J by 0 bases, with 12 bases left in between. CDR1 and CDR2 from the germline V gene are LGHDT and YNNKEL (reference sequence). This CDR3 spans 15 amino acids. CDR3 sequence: CASSLPGRLNTEAFF. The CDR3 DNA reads TGTGCCAGCAGCCTCCCCGGCAGGTTGAACACTGAAGCTTTCTTT.

CDR3 sequence reads: CASSIYLGQSNQPQHF. CDR3 bases: TGTGCCAGTAGTATCTATCTCGGCCAGAGCAATCAGCCCCAGCATTTT. V usage is TRBV19 and J usage is TRBJ1-5; D ambiguous. This CDR3 is 16 amino acids long. Trimming took 3 bases from V and 1 from J, leaving 13 bases between them. CDR1 and CDR2 (germline): LNHDA, SQIVND (reference sequence).

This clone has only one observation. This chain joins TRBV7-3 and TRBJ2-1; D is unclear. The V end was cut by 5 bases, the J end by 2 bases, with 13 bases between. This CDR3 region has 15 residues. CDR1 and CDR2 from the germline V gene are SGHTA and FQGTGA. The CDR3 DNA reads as TGTGCCAGCAGCCAGGACGGAACCCCCTACAATGAGCAGTTCTTC. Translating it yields CASSQDGTPYNEQFF. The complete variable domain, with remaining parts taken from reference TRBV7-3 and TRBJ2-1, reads GAGVSQTPSNKVTEKGKYVELRCDPISGHTALYWYRQSLGQGPEFLIYFQGTGAADDSGLPNDRFFAVRPEGSVSTLKIQRTERGDSAVYLCASSQDGTPYNEQFFGPGTRLTVL.

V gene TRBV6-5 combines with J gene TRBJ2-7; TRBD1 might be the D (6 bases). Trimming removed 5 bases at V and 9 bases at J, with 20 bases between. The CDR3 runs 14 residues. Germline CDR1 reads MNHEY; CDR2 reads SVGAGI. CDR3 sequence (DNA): TGTGCCAGCAGTCTCAACAGGGAGCCCCTAGGGCAGTACTTC. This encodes CASSLNREPLGQYF.

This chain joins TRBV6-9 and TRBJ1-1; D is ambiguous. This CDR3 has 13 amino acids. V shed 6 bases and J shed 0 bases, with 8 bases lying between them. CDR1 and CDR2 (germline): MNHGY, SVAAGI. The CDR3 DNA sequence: TGTGCCAGCAGGGCCTACATGAACACTGAAGCTTTCTTT. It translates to CASRAYMNTEAFF.

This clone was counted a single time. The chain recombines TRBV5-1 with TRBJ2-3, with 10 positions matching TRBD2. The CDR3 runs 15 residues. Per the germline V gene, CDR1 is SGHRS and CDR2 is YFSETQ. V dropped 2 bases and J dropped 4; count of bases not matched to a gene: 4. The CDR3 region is CASSLSGGVADTQYF. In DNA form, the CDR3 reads TGCGCCAGCAGCTTAAGCGGGGGGGTCGCAGATACGCAGTATTTT.